The clone carrying this T cell receptor beta chain has a single count. Its antigen is currently unknown. One junction end disagrees with the germline gene, perhaps due to a read error. The second PCR ran roughly 6 to 11 cycles with a sample-barcoded 5' primer and J-beta primers. Each of the cDNA molecules was tagged by a template-switch adaptor with 12 random nucleotides. Paired-end reads containing CDR3 totaled no fewer than 2.5 million for each sample. MiXCR was run by TCRdb on the 5' RACE reads, yielding one entry per CDR3 protein. The data hold some 790,000 distinct CDR3 sequences, with 29% observed a single time. The germline V gene encodes CDR1 LGHNA and CDR2 YNFKEQ. The CDR3 runs to 17 residues. This sample was taken from a study of blood T cells in healthy people across ages. The study's findings and limits: What prevented conclusive comparison of naive and antigen-experienced cells was that PBMCs were unsorted.

The chain carries TRBV4-2 and TRBJ2-6, with D maybe TRBD1 (5 bases). The sequence derives from a woman older than 75 in good health. Material for sequencing was blood. This chain's CDR3 is CASSQEPTGTGANVRTF. CDR3 sequence (DNA): TGTGCCAGCAGCCAAGAACCTACCGGAACTGGGGCCAACGTCCGGACTTTC.